This TCR beta chain was sequenced for a study of human T cells and chemical hapten exposure. Overall study context: Per-sample TCR yield variability stemmed mainly from small pooled library volume differences.

About this clonotype itself: Its specificity is unknown.

Germline V gene data show CDR1 as LGHDT and CDR2 as YNNKEL (reference sequence). There are 16 residues in the CDR3. V was cut by 0 bases and J by 7 bases, with 18 bases left in between. The authors extracted total RNA from unfractionated whole blood. It was the library that attached unique molecular identifiers to individual cDNA molecules. Authors' data handling: Across samples, TCR counts had a median of about 88,000 and ranged from about 20,000 to 750,000. MiXCR was run by TCRdb on the reads, yielding one entry per CDR3 protein. The V and J calls, along with clone size, are taken from TCRdb and not from the paper's own processing. The sample lists about 120,000 distinct CDR3 sequences, roughly 8.5% seen once, with 1.4% in the top ten. Overall study findings and caveats: TCRs exceeding a frequency of 1 in 1000 stayed unchanged under DPC sensitization.

Sequenced material: whole blood. The chain joins TRBV3-1 to TRBJ1-1; maybe TRBD1 (5 bases). This sequence was found in a human donor in good health. Some clones in this sample may be carry-over from other donors' samples. Here the CDR3 DNA reads TGTGCCAGCAGCCAAGATCTCGAAGGAGGGGATCGTGAAGCTTTCTTT. Its translation: CASSQDLEGGDREAFF.